The next 18 T cell receptor beta chains were all read from a single sample in a study of cytomegalovirus exposure and HLA in healthy donors. In the PCR, 60 Vbeta and 13 Jbeta primers were used. Sequenced by immunoSEQ multiplex PCR; TCRdb stores in-frame clones only, minus some. The sample consists of approximately 220,000 clones, less than 85% of them appearing once. The specimen sequenced was PBMCs. Receptors were obtained from a young man in good health and CMV-seronegative.

The gene calls are TRBV6-1 and TRBJ1-1; 7 bases are a match to TRBD1. The germline CDR1 and CDR2 sequences are MNHNS and SASEGT. The CDR3 is 13 residues long. The J segment lost 8 bases and the V segment lost 4 bases, leaving 7 bases of the junction unmatched. CDR3 in amino acids: CASSGAGGKEAFF. CDR3 sequence (DNA): TGTGCCAGCAGTGGAGCAGGGGGTAAGGAAGCTTTCTTT.

This clone has more than one count but fewer than ten. The rearrangement joins TRBV5-1 to TRBJ2-7; D might be TRBD2 (7 bases). V dropped 9 bases and J dropped 5 bases, with 24 bases sitting between them. The CDR3 runs 15 residues. Germline CDR1 is SGHRS and CDR2 is YFSETQ. The CDR3 sequence is CATTAWGGASDEQYF. DNA for the CDR3: TGCGCCACCACAGCTTGGGGGGGCGCCTCGGACGAGCAGTACTTC.

This clone was detected once. The chain links TRBV15 to TRBJ2-3; 12 nucleotides align to TRBD2. Looked up from germline, CDR1 is LNHNV and CDR2 is YYDKDF (reference sequence). Germline trimming cut 1 base from V and 6 bases from J; bases unmatched to any gene: 5. The length of the CDR3 is 16 residues. The CDR3 coding sequence is TGTGCCACCAGCAGAGGGCTAGCGGGAGGGCCGGATACGCAGTATTTT. As protein: CATSRGLAGGPDTQYF. Variable domain in full (rest from reference TRBV15 and TRBJ2-3): DAMVIQNPRYQVTQFGKPVTLSCSQTLNHNVMYWYQQKSSQAPKLLFHYYDKDFNNEADTPDNFQSRRPNTSFCFLDIRSPGLGDTAMYLCATSRGLAGGPDTQYFGPGTRLTVL.

The chain is built from TRBV28 and TRBJ1-2, with D perhaps TRBD1 (5 bases). This CDR3 is built from 13 residues. CDR1 is MDHEN and CDR2 is SYDVKM in the germline V gene. The V end lost 6 bases, the J end lost 3 bases, and 11 bases lay between the germline ends. The CDR3 DNA sequence: TGTGCCAGCAGAAGGGTAGGGGACTATGGCTACACCTTC. This codes for CASRRVGDYGYTF.

V usage is TRBV5-8 and J usage is TRBJ2-7; 8 bases agree with TRBD1. The germline V gene has CDR1 SGHTS and CDR2 YDEGEE. With V trimmed by 4 bases and J by 6 bases, 12 bases remained unmatched. This CDR3 has 15 amino acids. CDR3 amino acids: CASSTRQGALSEQYF. The CDR3 DNA sequence: TGTGCCAGCAGCACCCGCCAGGGGGCGCTTTCCGAGCAGTACTTC.

This clone was seen only a few times. The chain is built from TRBV4-1 and TRBJ2-7, with no clear D. The germline gives CDR1 MGHRA, CDR2 YSYEKL. The length of the CDR3 is 14 residues. The V and J ends lost 0 bases and 2 bases respectively, with 8 bases between them. CDR3 loop: CASSQEPTPYEQYF. In DNA form, the CDR3 reads TGCGCCAGCAGCCAAGAACCCACTCCCTACGAGCAGTACTTC.

The chain has TRBV6-5 and TRBJ2-2, with 11 nucleotides matching TRBD2. The CDR3 is made up of 15 amino acids. The germline V gene encodes CDR1 MNHEY and CDR2 SVGAGI. Trimming cost V 6 bases and J 6 bases; bases outside gene matches: 6. CDR3 DNA: TGTGCCAGCAGCACCGTAGCGGGAGGGCCCGGGGAGCTGTTTTTT. This codes for CASSTVAGGPGELFF.

This clone was counted a few times. The chain recombines TRBV19 with TRBJ2-1; TRBD2 agrees at 11 bases. This CDR3 has 17 amino acids. The germline V gene encodes CDR1 LNHDA and CDR2 SQIVND (reference sequence). V lost 1 base to trimming and J lost 4 bases; unmatched junction nucleotides: 6. The CDR3 region is CASSIVSGTSGYNEQFF. The DNA for the CDR3 is TGTGCCAGTAGTATAGTTTCCGGGACTAGCGGATACAATGAGCAGTTCTTC.

The chain uses TRBV6-5 and TRBJ1-1, with 7 nucleotides matching TRBD1. This CDR3 spans 13 amino acids. CDR1 is MNHEY and CDR2 is SVGAGI in the germline V gene. The V segment lost 7 bases and the J segment 4 bases; nucleotides outside the gene matches: 6. CDR3 sequence (DNA): TGTGCCAGCACCACAGGGGTCGGCACTGAAGCTTTCTTT. It translates to CASTTGVGTEAFF.

This clone was detected only a few times. This chain joins TRBV7-3 and TRBJ2-1, with TRBD2 as a possible D gene (6 bases). The germline V gene has CDR1 SGHTA and CDR2 FQGTGA. CDR3 size: 15 residues. V gave up 2 bases and J gave up 6 bases, with 14 bases separating them. The CDR3 bases are TGTGCCAGCAGCTTAGGGGGGAGGTCTACCAATGAGCAGTTCTTC. This translates into CASSLGGRSTNEQFF.

The chain is built from TRBV5-1 and TRBJ2-5; perhaps TRBD1 as D (6 bases). The CDR3 is made up of 16 amino acids. V lost 4 bases, J lost 0 bases, and 16 bases lay in between. Germline assignment: CDR1 SGHRS and CDR2 YFSETQ. DNA of the CDR3: TGCGCCAGCAGCCTCGGAGAGGGGGTCTACCAAGAGACCCAGTACTTC. It translates to CASSLGEGVYQETQYF. Using reference TRBV5-1 and TRBJ2-5 for the parts outside the CDR3, the full variable domain is KAGVTQTPRYLIKTRGQQVTLSCSPISGHRSVSWYQQTPGQGLQFLFEYFSETQRNKGNFPGRFSGRQFSNSRSEMNVSTLELGDSALYLCASSLGEGVYQETQYFGPGTRLLVL.

This chain uses TRBV9 with TRBJ1-1; no definite D call. CDR1 SGDLS and CDR2 YYNGEE come from the germline V gene. The CDR3 is 17 residues long. With 4 bases removed from V and 1 base from J, the gap between germline ends came to 20 bases. The CDR3 spells CASSPVVPRGRNTEAFF. DNA for the CDR3: TGTGCCAGCAGCCCAGTAGTCCCCAGAGGAAGGAACACTGAAGCTTTCTTT.

This sequence joins TRBV7-9 and TRBJ2-2; 13 positions match TRBD2. Unmatched junction bases numbered 3, after V lost 6 bases and J lost 8 bases. This CDR3 spans 14 amino acids. The germline gives CDR1 SEHNR, CDR2 FQNEAQ (reference sequence). As DNA, the CDR3 is TGTGCCAGCAGACTAGCGGGAGGGTCGGGGGAGCTGTTTTTT. Its translation: CASRLAGGSGELFF. The full variable domain, completed using reference TRBV7-9 and TRBJ2-2, is DTGVSQNPRHKITKRGQNVTFRCDPISEHNRLYWYRQTLGQGPEFLTYFQNEAQLEKSRLLSDRFSAERPKGSFSTLEIQRTEQGDSAMYLCASRLAGGSGELFFGEGSRLTVL.

Here the CDR3 reads CASSARTGVYEQYF. The CDR3, as DNA: TGTGCCAGCAGCGCGCGGACAGGAGTCTACGAGCAGTACTTC. J is TRBJ2-7 and V is TRBV5-5; 7 bases map to TRBD1. Germline CDR1 SGHKS, CDR2 YYEKEE (reference sequence). V was clipped by 4 bases and J by 3 bases; unmatched bases: 7. The CDR3 sequence is 14 residues long. Full variable domain (rest looked up from reference TRBV5-5 and TRBJ2-7): DAGVTQSPTHLIKTRGQQVTLRCSPISGHKSVSWYQQVLGQGPQFIFQYYEKEERGRGNFPDRFSARQFPNYSSELNVNALLLGDSALYLCASSARTGVYEQYFGPGTRLTVT.

The rearrangement uses TRBV30 and TRBJ1-3; weak D call: TRBD1 (5 bases). The V end was cut by 5 bases, the J end by 4 bases, with 9 bases between. Germline CDR1 is GTSNPN and CDR2 is SVGIG (reference sequence). CDR3 length equals 12 residues. The CDR3 is CAWGHVGNTIYF. The DNA for the CDR3 is TGTGCCTGGGGACATGTCGGAAACACCATATATTTT.

A note on this clone: In the same sample, other DNA sequences code for this CDR3. The CDR3 here is CASSPQGAGQPQHF. CDR3 DNA: TGCGCCAGCAGCCCACAGGGGGCGGGTCAGCCCCAGCATTTT. The rearrangement links TRBV5-1 to TRBJ1-5; 9 nucleotides align to TRBD1. V shed 4 bases and J 6 bases; nucleotides not matched to a gene: 5. CDR1 SGHRS and CDR2 YFSETQ come from the germline V gene. The CDR3 length is 14 residues.

The chain has TRBV6-5 and TRBJ2-5; D perhaps matches TRBD1 (6 bases). The CDR3 runs to 15 residues. Germline CDR1 MNHEY, CDR2 SVGAGI. Trimming took off 7 bases at V and 1 base at J, with 16 bases between the two ends. CDR3 bases: TGTGCCAGCACCCCGCAGGGGCGTTTCCAAGAGACCCAGTACTTC. It is translated as CASTPQGRFQETQYF.

Comment on this clone: Distinct nucleotide sequences in the sample also encode this CDR3. V usage is TRBV12-5 and J usage is TRBJ2-7; unclear D gene. Trimming shortened V by 3 bases and J by 4 bases, and 4 bases separated the two germline ends. The CDR3 contains 11 residues. From germline, CDR1 is LGHNT and CDR2 FRNRAP. The CDR3 region has the DNA TGTGCTAGTGGTTTACAGTACGAGCAGTACTTC. It yields the protein CASGLQYEQYF.